These T cell receptor beta chains were read from a single sample in a study of T cell repertoires in cytomegalovirus infection. TCRdb used MiXCR to reprocess the reads, holding one entry per CDR3 protein. The data show approximately 140,000 distinct CDR3 sequences, approximately 24% seen once. No antigen has been identified for these receptors. Specimen: PBMCs, sequenced either directly or after in vitro stimulation (not recorded which). Receptor source: a human donor in good health (CMV status not recorded). Some clones in this sample may be carry-over from other donors' samples. The CDR3 runs from the conserved cysteine through the conserved F or W. The order of the fields is V gene, J gene, clone size, D gene, CDR3 DNA, CDR3 protein. A D gene is named only where the DNA matches it firmly. A row's size may be missing; if present it is once, few, many or a size class.

TRBV4-3,TRBJ2-1,-,TRBD1,TGCGCCAGCAGCTCCGGGACAGGGAATGAGCAGTTCTTC,CASSSGTGNEQFF
TRBV20-1,TRBJ2-1,-,-,TGCAGTGCTAGTGAGGGCGCCTACAATGAGCAGTTCTTC,CSASEGAYNEQFF
TRBV20-1,TRBJ2-5,-,TRBD2,TGCAGTGCAGCCCCGGGCGGGAGAGTAGCGGGAACCCCAGTGGGCCAGTACTTC,CSAAPGGRVAGTPVGQYF
TRBV19,TRBJ1-2,-,-,TGTGCCAGTAGTACTTACCCGACGGGCGGCGGAAACTATGGCTACACCTTC,CASSTYPTGGGNYGYTF
TRBV12-3/TRBV12-4,TRBJ1-1,many,-,TGTGCCAGCTTAATGGGTAGCAGCCGGAACACTGAAGCTTTCTTT,CASLMGSSRNTEAFF
TRBV12-3/TRBV12-4,TRBJ2-3,many,TRBD2,TGTGCCAGCAACCTGGGAGGGGGCACAGATACGCAGTATTTT,CASNLGGGTDTQYF
TRBV24-1,TRBJ2-2,many,TRBD2,TGTGCCACCAGTGATTTGCCGGGTAGCGGGAGTAGAACGGCCGGGGAGCTGTTTTTT,CATSDLPGSGSRTAGELFF
TRBV7-2,TRBJ2-1,many,TRBD2,TGTGCCAGCAGCTCCCCCTCGGGGACTAGCGGCAACAATGAGCAGTTCTTC,CASSSPSGTSGNNEQFF
TRBV7-2,TRBJ1-5,-,-,TGTGCCAGCAGCGGGCTGGGGCAGCCCCAGCATTTT,CASSGLGQPQHF
TRBV28,TRBJ1-2,-,-,TGTGCCAGCAGCCCCGGGACTCCGATGGGGGGCTACACCTTC,CASSPGTPMGGYTF
TRBV27,TRBJ2-1,-,TRBD2,TGTGCCAGCACCCCCGTCGGGAGGGCCGTTGAGCAGTTCTTC,CASTPVGRAVEQFF
TRBV20-1,TRBJ2-1,-,-,TGCAGTGCTACACAGGGTTCATTGGTTTACAATGAGCAGTTCTTC,CSATQGSLVYNEQFF
TRBV28,TRBJ2-2,few,-,TGTGCCAGCAGTGAAGACAGGTGGAAGGGGAACACCGGGGAGCTGTTTTTT,CASSEDRWKGNTGELFF
TRBV28,TRBJ2-7,-,-,TGTGCCAGCAGTGAGACCGGGACCCCACGCGAGCAGTACTTC,CASSETGTPREQYF
TRBV4-1,TRBJ2-7,-,-,TGCGCCAGCAGCCAGGCCAGGGAATCTTACGAGCAGTACTTC,CASSQARESYEQYF
TRBV6-6,TRBJ2-6,-,-,TGTGCCAGCAGGAGCCCTGGGGCCAACGTCCTGACTTTC,CASRSPGANVLTF
TRBV7-2,TRBJ2-3,-,TRBD2,TGTGCCAGCAGCCCCGGGACTACTTACACAGATACGCAGTATTTT,CASSPGTTYTDTQYF
TRBV5-4,TRBJ2-1,-,TRBD2,TGTGCCAGCAGCTTGGTTGGCGGGAGAGGAAATGAGCAGTTCTTC,CASSLVGGRGNEQFF
TRBV7-2,TRBJ2-1,few,-,TGTGCCAGCAGGTCGTTGAGTTACTCCTACAATGAGCAGTTCTTC,CASRSLSYSYNEQFF
TRBV25-1,TRBJ1-1,few,-,TGTGCCAGCAGTGAGGTAGAAGGGTACACTGAAGCTTTCTTT,CASSEVEGYTEAFF
TRBV7-2,TRBJ2-5,medium-sized,-,TGTGCCAGCAGCCCAGAAGGAGGAGGGGCCGGGGAGACCCAGTACTTC,CASSPEGGGAGETQYF
TRBV5-1,TRBJ1-5,many,TRBD1,TGCGCCAGCAGCCGCGGGACAGAAACTAAGTATAGCAATCAGCCCCAGCATTTT,CASSRGTETKYSNQPQHF
TRBV28,TRBJ1-1,-,-,TGTGCCAGCACTCCGACTCGGAACACTGAAGCTTTCTTT,CASTPTRNTEAFF
TRBV20-1,TRBJ1-2,-,-,TGCAGTGCTAGAAGGGGCAGTCTCGGCGACTATGGCTACACCTTC,CSARRGSLGDYGYTF
TRBV6-4,TRBJ2-1,-,-,TGTGCCAGCAGTGACGGGGCCCTAGTCCCCCCCCCTGCCTCCTACAATGAGCAGTTCTTC,CASSDGALVPPPASYNEQFF
TRBV6-2/TRBV6-3,TRBJ2-1,few,TRBD2,TGTGCCAGCAAATCTACGGGAGGGATGGTAGCGTTCTTC,CASKSTGGMVAFF
TRBV5-6,TRBJ1-3,few,-,TGTGCCAGCAGCTTGGAGGAGGGCAGGGCGGGTTCTAGCTCTGGAAACACCATATATTTT,CASSLEEGRAGSSSGNTIYF
TRBV11-2,TRBJ2-2,-,TRBD1,TGTGGCAGCAGCGGCCTAAAGGGACAGGGGGCCGGGGAGCTGTTTTTT,CGSSGLKGQGAGELFF
TRBV15,TRBJ1-2,once,-,TGTGCCACCAGCAGAGATTCGGGCTGGGCTGGCTACACCTTC,CATSRDSGWAGYTF
TRBV9,TRBJ1-5,-,-,TGTGCCAGCAGCCGAGGACAGAATAGCAATCAGCCCCAGCATTTT,CASSRGQNSNQPQHF
TRBV4-1,TRBJ1-2,-,-,TGCGCCAGCAGCCATCCGTTACGGGGGGAGAAGGGTGGCTACACCTTC,CASSHPLRGEKGGYTF
TRBV12-3/TRBV12-4,TRBJ1-5,-,-,TGTGCCAGCAGTTTAGCCAGGGTGGGACAGCCCCAGCATTTT,CASSLARVGQPQHF
TRBV19,TRBJ1-5,few,TRBD1,TGTGCCAGTAGGGACAGGGGGCAGGTTAGCAATCAGCCCCAGCATTTT,CASRDRGQVSNQPQHF
TRBV12-3/TRBV12-4,TRBJ2-1,-,TRBD2,TGTGCCAGCACCATTAGCGGGAGTAATGAGCAGTTCTTC,CASTISGSNEQFF
TRBV7-3,TRBJ2-5,-,-,TGTGCCAGCAGCTTACGAGGGGGGGACCAAGAGACCCAGTACTTC,CASSLRGGDQETQYF
TRBV20-1,TRBJ2-3,-,-,TGCAGTGCTGACCGTGGAAAGGGGGAGGGAACAGATACGCAGTATTTT,CSADRGKGEGTDTQYF
TRBV12-3/TRBV12-4,TRBJ1-2,-,-,TGTGCCAGCAGTTTATCGGGCCCTTGGGGCTACACCTTC,CASSLSGPWGYTF
TRBV29-1,TRBJ1-1,-,TRBD1,TGCAGCGCCCAGGGACAGTCACCTAACACTGAAGCTTTCTTT,CSAQGQSPNTEAFF
TRBV7-6,TRBJ1-5,many,-,TGTGCCAGCAGCCCGGAAAGCAATCAGCCCCAGCATTTT,CASSPESNQPQHF
TRBV20-1,TRBJ2-1,once,TRBD2,TGCAGTGCTAGAGGGGCTAGCGGGATATACAATGAGCAGTTCTTC,CSARGASGIYNEQFF
TRBV14,TRBJ2-1,-,TRBD2,TGTGCCAGCAGCCCGGGACTAGCGAGCCTCAATGAGCAGTTCTTC,CASSPGLASLNEQFF
TRBV4-2,TRBJ2-7,-,-,TGTGCCAGCAGCCAAGCGCTAGCGATAGGCTACGAGCAGTACTTC,CASSQALAIGYEQYF
TRBV7-2,TRBJ2-4,few,-,TGTGCCAGCAGCTTAGAACCCAAAAACATTCAGTACTTC,CASSLEPKNIQYF
TRBV12-3/TRBV12-4,TRBJ1-5,many,-,TGTGCCAGCAGTTTAGGGGGAATTCAGCCCCAGCATTTT,CASSLGGIQPQHF
TRBV12-3/TRBV12-4,TRBJ2-4,-,TRBD2,TGTGCCAGCAGTTCACTAGCGGTTCTTGCCAAAAACATTCAGTACTTC,CASSSLAVLAKNIQYF
TRBV7-2,TRBJ2-1,-,TRBD2,TGTGCCAGCGGTAGTGGGGGGGGCTACAATGAGCAGTTCTTC,CASGSGGGYNEQFF
TRBV12-3/TRBV12-4,TRBJ2-7,many,-,TGTGCCAGCAGTTCCCAGTCCCTTTCTTTCGTCGACGAGCAGTACTTC,CASSSQSLSFVDEQYF
TRBV11-2,TRBJ1-1,-,TRBD1,TGTGCCAGCAGCCGCGGACAGGCTGAAGCTTTCTTT,CASSRGQAEAFF
TRBV27,TRBJ2-1,few,TRBD2,TGTGCCAGCAGAGTTCCCGGACTAGCTCGTCTCGAGCAGTTCTTC,CASRVPGLARLEQFF
TRBV11-1,TRBJ1-5,-,-,TGTGCCAGCAGCGAATCGGAGGGGTTTAGGGGCTATAGCAATCAGCCCCAGCATTTT,CASSESEGFRGYSNQPQHF
TRBV4-2,TRBJ2-7,few,-,TGTGCCAGCAGCCCAGTTGCGGACGCCATCTACGAGCAGTACTTC,CASSPVADAIYEQYF